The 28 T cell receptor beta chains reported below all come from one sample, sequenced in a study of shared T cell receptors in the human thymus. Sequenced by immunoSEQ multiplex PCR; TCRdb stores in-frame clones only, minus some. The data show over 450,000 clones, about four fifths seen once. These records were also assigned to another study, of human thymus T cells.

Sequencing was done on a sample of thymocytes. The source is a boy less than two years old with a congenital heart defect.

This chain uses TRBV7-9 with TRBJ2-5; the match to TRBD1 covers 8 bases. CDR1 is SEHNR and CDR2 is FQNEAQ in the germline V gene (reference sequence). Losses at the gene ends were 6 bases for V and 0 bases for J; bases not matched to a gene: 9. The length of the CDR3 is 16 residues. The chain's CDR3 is CASSNRDRRYQETQYF. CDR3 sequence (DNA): TGTGCCAGCAGTAACCGGGACAGGAGGTACCAAGAGACCCAGTACTTC.

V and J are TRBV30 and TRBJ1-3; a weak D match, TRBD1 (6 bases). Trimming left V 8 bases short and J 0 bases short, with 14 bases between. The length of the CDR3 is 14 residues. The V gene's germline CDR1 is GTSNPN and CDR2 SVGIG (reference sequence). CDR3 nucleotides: TGTGCCGGCTTCACAGGGTTCTCTGGAAACACCATATATTTT. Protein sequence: CAGFTGFSGNTIYF.

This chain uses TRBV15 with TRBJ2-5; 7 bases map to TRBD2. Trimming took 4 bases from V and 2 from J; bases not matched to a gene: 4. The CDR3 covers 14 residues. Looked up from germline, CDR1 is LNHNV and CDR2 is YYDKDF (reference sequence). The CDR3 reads CATSTLAEQETQYF. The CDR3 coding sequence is TGTGCCACCAGCACCCTAGCGGAGCAAGAGACCCAGTACTTC.

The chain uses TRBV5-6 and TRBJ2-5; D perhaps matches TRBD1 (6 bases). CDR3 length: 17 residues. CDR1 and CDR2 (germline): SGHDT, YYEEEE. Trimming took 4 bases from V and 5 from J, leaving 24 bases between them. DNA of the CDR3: TGTGCCAGCAGCCCTTTTTCTGTACAGGGATGGTGGGAGACCCAGTACTTC. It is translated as CASSPFSVQGWWETQYF.

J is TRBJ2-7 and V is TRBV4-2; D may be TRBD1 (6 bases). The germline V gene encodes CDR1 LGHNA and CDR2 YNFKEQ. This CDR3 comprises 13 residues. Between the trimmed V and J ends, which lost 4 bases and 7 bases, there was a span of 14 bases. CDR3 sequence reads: CASSLAPRGEQYF. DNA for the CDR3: TGTGCCAGCAGCCTAGCGCCCAGGGGTGAGCAGTACTTC.

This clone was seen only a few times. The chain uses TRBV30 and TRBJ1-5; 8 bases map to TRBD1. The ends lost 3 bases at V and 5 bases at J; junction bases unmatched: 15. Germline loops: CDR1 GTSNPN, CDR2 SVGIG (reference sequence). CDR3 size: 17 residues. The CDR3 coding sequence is TGTGCCTGGAGCCACCCTTACAGCGGACAGGGTTATCAGCCCCAGCATTTT. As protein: CAWSHPYSGQGYQPQHF.

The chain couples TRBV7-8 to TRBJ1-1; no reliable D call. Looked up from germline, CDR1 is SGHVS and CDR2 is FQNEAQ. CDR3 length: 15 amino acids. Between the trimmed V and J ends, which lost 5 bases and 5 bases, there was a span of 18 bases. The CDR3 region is CASSLGSGRETEAFF. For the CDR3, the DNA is TGTGCCAGCAGCCTGGGGAGCGGTCGGGAGACTGAAGCTTTCTTT.

The CDR3 nucleotides read TGTGCCAGTAGAAACCCTTCTAGCGGGAGCAACGAGCAGTACTTC. It encodes CASRNPSSGSNEQYF. The rearrangement links TRBV19 to TRBJ2-7; TRBD2 agrees at 10 bases. The CDR3 sequence is 15 residues long. J lost 5 bases, V lost 6 bases, and 10 bases had no gene match. CDR1 is LNHDA and CDR2 is SQIVND in the germline V gene (reference sequence).

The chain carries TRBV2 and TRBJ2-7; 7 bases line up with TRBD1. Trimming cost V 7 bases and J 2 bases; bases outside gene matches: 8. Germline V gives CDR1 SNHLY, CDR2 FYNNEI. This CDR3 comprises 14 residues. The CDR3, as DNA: TGTGCCAGCACTGGGACAGTGCCTCCCTACGAGCAGTACTTC. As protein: CASTGTVPPYEQYF.

This CDR3 reads CASSRDPGLAGGETQYF. The CDR3 DNA sequence: TGTGCCAGCAGCCGGGACCCCGGACTAGCGGGAGGAGAGACCCAGTACTTC. The chain links TRBV5-6 to TRBJ2-5, with 14 positions matching TRBD2. The CDR3 extends over 17 amino acids. Germline V lookup: CDR1 SGHDT, CDR2 YYEEEE. V was clipped by 4 bases and J by 4 bases; unmatched bases: 9.

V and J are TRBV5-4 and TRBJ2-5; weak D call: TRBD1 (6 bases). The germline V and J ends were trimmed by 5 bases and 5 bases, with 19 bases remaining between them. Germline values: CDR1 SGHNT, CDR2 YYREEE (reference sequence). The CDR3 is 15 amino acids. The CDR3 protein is CASSPGAQARETQYF. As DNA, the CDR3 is TGTGCCAGCAGTCCAGGGGCGCAGGCCCGGGAGACCCAGTACTTC.

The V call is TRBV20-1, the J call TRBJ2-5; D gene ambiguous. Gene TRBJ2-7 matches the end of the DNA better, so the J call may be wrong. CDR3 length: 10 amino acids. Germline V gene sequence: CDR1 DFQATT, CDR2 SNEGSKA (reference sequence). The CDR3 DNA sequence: TGCAGTGCTAGAAAATACGAGCAGTACTTC. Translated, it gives CSARKYEQYF.

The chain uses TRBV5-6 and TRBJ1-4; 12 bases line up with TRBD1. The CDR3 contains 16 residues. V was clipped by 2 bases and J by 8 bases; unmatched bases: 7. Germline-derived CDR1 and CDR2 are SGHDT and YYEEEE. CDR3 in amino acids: CASSFSAGTGGEKLFF. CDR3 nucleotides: TGTGCCAGCAGCTTCTCGGCCGGGACAGGGGGCGAAAAACTGTTTTTT.

The CDR3 protein is CAISGGHNQLSYGYTF. CDR3 nucleotide sequence: TGTGCCATCAGTGGAGGGCATAATCAGTTGTCCTATGGCTACACCTTC. V and J are TRBV10-3 and TRBJ1-2; D gene unclear. V lost 4 bases, J lost 4 bases, and 19 bases lay in between. Germline V gene sequence: CDR1 ENHRY, CDR2 SYGVKD. The CDR3 totals 16 residues.

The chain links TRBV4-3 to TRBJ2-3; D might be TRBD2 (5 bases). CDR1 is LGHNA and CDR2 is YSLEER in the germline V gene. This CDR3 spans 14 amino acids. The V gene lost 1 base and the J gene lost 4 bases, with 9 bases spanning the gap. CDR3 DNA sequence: TGCGCCAGCAGCCAAGGTTACGGGGCAGATACGCAGTATTTT. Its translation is CASSQGYGADTQYF.

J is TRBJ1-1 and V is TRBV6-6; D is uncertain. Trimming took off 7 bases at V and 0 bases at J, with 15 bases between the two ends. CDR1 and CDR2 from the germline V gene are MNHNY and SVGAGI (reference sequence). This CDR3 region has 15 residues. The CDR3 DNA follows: TGTGCCAGCACTAACCTGAACAGAGTGAACACTGAAGCTTTCTTT. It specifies CASTNLNRVNTEAFF.

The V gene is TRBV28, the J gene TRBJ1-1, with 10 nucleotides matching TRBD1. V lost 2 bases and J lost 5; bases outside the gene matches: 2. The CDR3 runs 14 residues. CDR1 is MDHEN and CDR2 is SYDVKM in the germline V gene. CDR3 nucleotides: TGTGCCAGCAGTTTAGGGGGACAGGGGACTGAAGCTTTCTTT. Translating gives CASSLGGQGTEAFF.

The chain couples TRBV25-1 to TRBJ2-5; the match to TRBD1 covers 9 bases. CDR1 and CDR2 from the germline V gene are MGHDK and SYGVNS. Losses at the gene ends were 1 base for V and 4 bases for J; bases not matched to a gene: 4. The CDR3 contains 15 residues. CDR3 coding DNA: TGTGCCAGCAGTGAATTAGGGACAGGGTCAGAGACCCAGTACTTC. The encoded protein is CASSELGTGSETQYF.

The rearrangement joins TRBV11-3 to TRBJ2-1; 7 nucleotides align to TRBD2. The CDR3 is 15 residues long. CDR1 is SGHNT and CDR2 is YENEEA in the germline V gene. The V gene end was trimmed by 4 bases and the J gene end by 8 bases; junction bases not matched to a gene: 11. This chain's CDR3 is CASSSPGGEVYEQFF. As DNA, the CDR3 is TGTGCCAGCAGCTCTCCGGGGGGTGAGGTCTATGAGCAGTTCTTC.

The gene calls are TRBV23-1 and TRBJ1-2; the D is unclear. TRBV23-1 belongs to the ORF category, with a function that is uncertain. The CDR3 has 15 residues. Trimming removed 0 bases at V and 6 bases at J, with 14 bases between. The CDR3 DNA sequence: TGCGCCAGCAGTCAATCTGGAGGGCGGGCTAATGGCTACACCTTC. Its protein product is CASSQSGGRANGYTF.

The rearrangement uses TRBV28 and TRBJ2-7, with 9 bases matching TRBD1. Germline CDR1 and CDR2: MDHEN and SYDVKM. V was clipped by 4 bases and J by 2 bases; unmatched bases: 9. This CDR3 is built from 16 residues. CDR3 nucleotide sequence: TGTGCCAGCAGTTCCCATGGACAGGGGCGGACCTACGAGCAGTACTTC. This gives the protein CASSSHGQGRTYEQYF.

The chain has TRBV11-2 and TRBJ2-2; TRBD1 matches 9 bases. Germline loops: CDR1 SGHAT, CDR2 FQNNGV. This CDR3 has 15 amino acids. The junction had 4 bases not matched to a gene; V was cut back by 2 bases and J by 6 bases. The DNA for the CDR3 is TGTGCCAGCAGCTTACCTAGGGACAGGGCCGGGGAGCTGTTTTTT. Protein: CASSLPRDRAGELFF. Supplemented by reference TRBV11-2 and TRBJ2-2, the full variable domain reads EAGVAQSPRYKIIEKRQSVAFWCNPISGHATLYWYQQILGQGPKLLIQFQNNGVVDDSQLPKDRFSAERLKGVDSTLKIQPAKLEDSAVYLCASSLPRDRAGELFFGEGSRLTVL.

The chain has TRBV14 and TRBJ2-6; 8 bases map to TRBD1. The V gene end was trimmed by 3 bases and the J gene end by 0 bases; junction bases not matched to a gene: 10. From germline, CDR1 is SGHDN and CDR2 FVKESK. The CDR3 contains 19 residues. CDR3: CASSHPRTGNRSGANVLTF. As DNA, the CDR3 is TGTGCCAGCAGCCATCCCCGGACAGGGAACCGCTCTGGGGCCAACGTCCTGACTTTC. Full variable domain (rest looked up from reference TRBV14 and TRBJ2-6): EAGVTQFPSHSVIEKGQTVTLRCDPISGHDNLYWYRRVMGKEIKFLLHFVKESKQDESGMPNNRFLAERTGGTYSTLKVQPAELEDSGVYFCASSHPRTGNRSGANVLTFGAGSRLTVL.

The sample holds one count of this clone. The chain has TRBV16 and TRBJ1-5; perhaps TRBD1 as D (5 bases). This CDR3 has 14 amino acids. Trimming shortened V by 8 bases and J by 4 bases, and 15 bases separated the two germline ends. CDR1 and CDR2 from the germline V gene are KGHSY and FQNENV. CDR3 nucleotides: TGTGCCAGCCGGGGGAGACTTACGAATCAGCCCCAGCATTTT. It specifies CASRGRLTNQPQHF.

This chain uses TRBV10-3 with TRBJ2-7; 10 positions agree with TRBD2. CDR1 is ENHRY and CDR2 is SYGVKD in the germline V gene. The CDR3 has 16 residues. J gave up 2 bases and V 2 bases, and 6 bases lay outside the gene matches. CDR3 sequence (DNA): TGTGCCATCAGTGAGAGTCGGACTAGCGGTGCCTACGAGCAGTACTTC. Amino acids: CAISESRTSGAYEQYF.

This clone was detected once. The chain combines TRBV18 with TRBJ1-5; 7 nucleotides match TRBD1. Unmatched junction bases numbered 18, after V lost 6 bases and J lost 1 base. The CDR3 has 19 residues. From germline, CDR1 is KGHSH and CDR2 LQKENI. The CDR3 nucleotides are TGTGCCAGCTCCCTCAGGGGGGCGGAGGGTCTTGAGAGCAATCAGCCCCAGCATTTT. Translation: CASSLRGAEGLESNQPQHF.

The CDR3 DNA reads TGTGCCAGTAGTAGACTCCAAGAGACCCAGTACTTC. Translation gives CASSRLQETQYF. The rearrangement uses TRBV19 and TRBJ2-5; D gene ambiguous. Germline values: CDR1 LNHDA, CDR2 SQIVND (reference sequence). Trimming left V 4 bases short and J 1 base short, with 4 bases between. The CDR3 extends over 12 amino acids.

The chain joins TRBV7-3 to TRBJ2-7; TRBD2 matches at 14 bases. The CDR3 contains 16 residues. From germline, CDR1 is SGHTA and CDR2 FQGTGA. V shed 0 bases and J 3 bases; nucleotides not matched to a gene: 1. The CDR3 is CASSLTGLAGDYEQYF. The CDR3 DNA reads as TGTGCCAGCAGCTTAACGGGACTAGCGGGAGACTACGAGCAGTACTTC. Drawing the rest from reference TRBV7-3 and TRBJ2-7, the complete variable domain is GAGVSQTPSNKVTEKGKYVELRCDPISGHTALYWYRQSLGQGPEFLIYFQGTGAADDSGLPNDRFFAVRPEGSVSTLKIQRTERGDSAVYLCASSLTGLAGDYEQYFGPGTRLTVT.